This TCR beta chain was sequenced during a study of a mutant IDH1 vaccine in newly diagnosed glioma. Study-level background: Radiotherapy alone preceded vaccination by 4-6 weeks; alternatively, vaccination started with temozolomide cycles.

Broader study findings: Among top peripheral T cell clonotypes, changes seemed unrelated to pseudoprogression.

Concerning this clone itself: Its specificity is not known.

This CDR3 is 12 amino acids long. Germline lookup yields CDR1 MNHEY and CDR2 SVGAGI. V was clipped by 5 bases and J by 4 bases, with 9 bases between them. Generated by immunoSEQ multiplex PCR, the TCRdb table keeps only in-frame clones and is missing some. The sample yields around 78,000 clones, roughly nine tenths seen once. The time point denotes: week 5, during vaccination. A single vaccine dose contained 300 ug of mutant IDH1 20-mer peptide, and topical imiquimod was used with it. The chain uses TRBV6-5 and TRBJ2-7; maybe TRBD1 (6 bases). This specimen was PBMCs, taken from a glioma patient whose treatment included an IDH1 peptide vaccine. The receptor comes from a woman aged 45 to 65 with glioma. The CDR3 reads CASSLDSYEQYF. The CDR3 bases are TGTGCCAGCAGTCTGGACAGTTACGAGCAGTACTTC.